Listed below are T cell receptor beta chains from one sample, sequenced in a study of blood T cell repertoires in COVID-19. Data came from immunoSEQ multiplex PCR; TCRdb stores just in-frame clones and leaves some out. The data hold fewer than 350,000 clones, with 88% observed a single time. Sequencing input: peripheral blood. These TCRs come from a man between 18 and 29 years old with active or convalescent COVID-19. Both conserved end residues are part of each CDR3. A D gene is named only where the DNA matches it firmly. Clone size is not always given. Where it is, it says once, few, many or a class for expanded clones.

TGTGCCAGCAGCCAAGTGGCATACACTGAAGCTTTCTTT CASSQVAYTEAFF TRBV3-1/TRBV3-2 NA TRBJ1-1 NA
TGTGCCAGCAGCCAAGGGCGGGGGGGCTTTGAGCAGTTCTTC CASSQGRGGFEQFF TRBV3-1/TRBV3-2 TRBD2 TRBJ2-1 NA
TGTGCCAGCAGCTATGGGTCAGGGTACACTGAAGCTTTCTTT CASSYGSGYTEAFF TRBV13 NA TRBJ1-1 NA
TGTGCCATCAGGCAGGACTGGGGGCCATCTGGAAACACCATATATTTT CAIRQDWGPSGNTIYF TRBV10-3 NA TRBJ1-3 NA
TGCGCCAGCACCGTGACCCCGGAGGGCGGGGAGCTGTTTTTT CASTVTPEGGELFF TRBV23-1 NA TRBJ2-2 once
TGTGCCAGCAGCTTAGCTCGGGGAAGAGGTACAGATACGCAGTATTTT CASSLARGRGTDTQYF TRBV7-8 NA TRBJ2-3 NA
TGTGCCAGCAGTCCATTTTGGCAGGGGGTCCACGAGCAGTACTTC CASSPFWQGVHEQYF TRBV27 TRBD1 TRBJ2-7 NA
TGTGCCAGCAGCGTTAGCGGGGGGTTCGAGCAGTACTTC CASSVSGGFEQYF TRBV5-4 TRBD2 TRBJ2-7 NA
TGTGCCAGCAGCTTGGGACTCTTATCGGTGAACAATGAGCAGTTCTTC CASSLGLLSVNNEQFF TRBV5-5 NA TRBJ2-1 NA
TGTGCCAGCAGCTCTAACCCGTCGGCCAAAAACATTCAGTACTTC CASSSNPSAKNIQYF TRBV7-2 NA TRBJ2-4 NA
TGTGCCAGCAATGCACAGGGGTCCCAAGAGACCCAGTACTTC CASNAQGSQETQYF TRBV2 TRBD1 TRBJ2-5 NA
TGCACCAGCAGCCAACAAGGCGGCAGGGGGAAAATGAACACTGAAGCTTTCTTT CTSSQQGGRGKMNTEAFF TRBV1 NA TRBJ1-1 NA
TGTGCCAGTAGTATTAGGGCAGGGAATAATGAGCAGTTCTTC CASSIRAGNNEQFF TRBV19 NA TRBJ2-1 NA
TGTGCCAGTAGTTCCCACTACGAGCAGTACTTC CASSSHYEQYF TRBV19 NA TRBJ2-7 once
TGCGCCAGCAACAAAAGGGAGGGCACTGAAGCTTTCTTT CASNKREGTEAFF TRBV4-1 NA TRBJ1-1 NA
TGTGCCAGCAGCGTAGAGGGACTAGCGGAGTACGAGCAGTACTTC CASSVEGLAEYEQYF TRBV9 TRBD2 TRBJ2-7 NA
TGTGCCAGCAGTTACCCCCCTTGGGGGGGTGAGACCCAGTACTTC CASSYPPWGGETQYF TRBV6-2/TRBV6-3 TRBD2 TRBJ2-5 few
TGTGCCAGCAGTTGGAGTTGGGTCAATGAGCAGTTCTTC CASSWSWVNEQFF TRBV27 NA TRBJ2-1 NA
TGTGCCAGTAGTACAATGCTAGCGGGGGGGCCCTCCTACAATGAGCAGTTCTTC CASSTMLAGGPSYNEQFF TRBV19 TRBD2 TRBJ2-1 NA
TGTGCCAGCAGTTGGGGGGCAGCGGGGGGCTCCTACGAGCAGTACTTC CASSWGAAGGSYEQYF TRBV6-5 TRBD2 TRBJ2-7 NA
TGTGCCAGCAGCGCGGGGGTCCAGTACTTC CASSAGVQYF TRBV9 NA TRBJ2-5 NA
TGCGCCAGCAGCCAAGAGGTTGCGGGGAACGAGCAGTACTTC CASSQEVAGNEQYF TRBV4-3 NA TRBJ2-7 NA
TGTGCCAGCAGTCCCACGACAGGAACGATAGTCGGCTACACCTTC CASSPTTGTIVGYTF TRBV25-1 NA TRBJ1-2 NA
TGTGCCAGCAGCTTTGGTAGTGTAATGAGCTCCTATAATTCACCCCTCCACTTT CASSFGSVMSSYNSPLHF TRBV5-6 NA TRBJ1-6 NA
TGTGCCAGCAGCAGCCAAACCTTAGCCAAAAACATTCAGTACTTC CASSSQTLAKNIQYF TRBV5-5 NA TRBJ2-4 NA
TGTGCCAGCAGCCAGTTGGCTAGCGGACGCACAGATACGCAGTATTTT CASSQLASGRTDTQYF TRBV3-1/TRBV3-2 TRBD2 TRBJ2-3 NA
TGCGCCAGCAGCCAATCGCCTAGCGGAACGAACACCGGGGAGCTGTTTTTT CASSQSPSGTNTGELFF TRBV4-3 TRBD2 TRBJ2-2 NA
TGTGCCAGTAGTGCGGACAGGGTCTCTGGAAACACCATATATTTT CASSADRVSGNTIYF TRBV19 TRBD1 TRBJ1-3 NA
TGCGCCAGCAGCCCCCGGGACAGATACGAGCAGTACTTC CASSPRDRYEQYF TRBV4-1 TRBD1 TRBJ2-7 NA
TGTGCCACCAGCAGAGATCGGGGTTCCAATCAGCCCCAGCATTTT CATSRDRGSNQPQHF TRBV15 NA TRBJ1-5 NA
TGTGCCAGCAGCTCTGCAGGGGTTACTGAAGCTTTCTTT CASSSAGVTEAFF TRBV7-3 NA TRBJ1-1 NA
TGTGCCAGCAGCCCCCGGACAGGGAACGCCTACGAGCAGTACTTC CASSPRTGNAYEQYF TRBV9 TRBD1 TRBJ2-7 NA
TGTGCCAGCAGTATCGGGACAGGGGGAAACATTCAGTACTTC CASSIGTGGNIQYF TRBV6-5 TRBD1 TRBJ2-4 once
TGTGCCAGCAGGCGCGGGGAAGCAGATACGCAGTATTTT CASRRGEADTQYF TRBV3-1/TRBV3-2 NA TRBJ2-3 NA
TGTGCCAGCTCACCAGGTCTTACAGGGGGCGTCTCCTATAATTCACCCCTCCACTTT CASSPGLTGGVSYNSPLHF TRBV18 TRBD1 TRBJ1-6 NA
TGTGCCAGCTCACCGTCCCGGGACAGTTTCGGTGGCTACACCTTC CASSPSRDSFGGYTF TRBV18 TRBD1 TRBJ1-2 NA
TGCGCCAGCAGCCTTAACAGGGCCTTTTCGGTCAAACTGTTTTTT CASSLNRAFSVKLFF TRBV5-1 NA TRBJ1-4 NA
TGTGCCAGCAGCCAATTACCGTCGGGGAGACTAGCCAAAAACATTCAGTACTTC CASSQLPSGRLAKNIQYF TRBV7-2 NA TRBJ2-4 NA
TGTGCCATCACCGGCCGAGGCACCTATGGCTACACCTTC CAITGRGTYGYTF TRBV10-3 NA TRBJ1-2 NA
TGTGCCAGCAGTTACTTACAGGGCTACGAGCAGTACTTC CASSYLQGYEQYF TRBV6-6 NA TRBJ2-7 NA
TGTGCCAGCAGCTTAGTCGGGGGAAGCACCGGGGAGCTGTTTTTT CASSLVGGSTGELFF TRBV7-9 NA TRBJ2-2 once
TGTGCCAGCGGGAGACAGGGGGTTGGCTACACCTTC CASGRQGVGYTF TRBV6-6 TRBD1 TRBJ1-2 NA
TGTGCCACCAGCAGAAACGGAGCCTACGAGCAGTACTTC CATSRNGAYEQYF TRBV15 NA TRBJ2-7 NA
TGTGCCAGTCGTTCAGTTTCCACCGGGGGGAAAAAGTACTTC CASRSVSTGGKKYF TRBV19 TRBD2 TRBJ2-7 once
TGTGCCAGTAGTAGGGACAGGGAGGTCGAGCAGTTCTTC CASSRDREVEQFF TRBV19 TRBD1 TRBJ2-1 NA
TGTGCTAGTGGTTTGGGACAGGGGATTCAGCCCCAGCATTTT CASGLGQGIQPQHF TRBV12-5 TRBD1 TRBJ1-5 NA
TGTGCCAGCAGCCCCTCACTCTCGGGCAGGGGAAATCAGCCCCAGCATTTT CASSPSLSGRGNQPQHF TRBV5-5 NA TRBJ1-5 NA
TGTGCCAGCTCACTCAGCGGGGGGCCCGACAATGAGCAGTTCTTC CASSLSGGPDNEQFF TRBV18 TRBD2 TRBJ2-1 NA